This T cell receptor beta chain was found in a study of OX40 agonist ivuxolimab in advanced cancers. At the level of the study: Patients treated during dose escalation were battling hepatocellular carcinoma, melanoma, renal cell or head and neck cancer. With a range of roughly 20 to 90, age averaged approximately 64 years, and 75% to 90% were male.

Sequencing was performed with immunoSEQ multiplex PCR; in TCRdb, only in-frame clones are kept and a portion is missing. The table shows about 7,300 clones, with over 80% occurring only once. CDR3 length: 12 residues. The V and J ends lost 1 base and 8 bases respectively, with 7 bases between them. Germline CDR1 SGHDT, CDR2 YYEEEE. The chain is built from TRBV5-6 and TRBJ1-5; D not certain. Material: CD4+ or CD8+ T cells sorted from blood, obtained in a trial of the OX40 agonist ivuxolimab. This TCR derives from an adult with an advanced solid tumor such as melanoma, head and neck, liver or kidney cancer. CDR3 nucleotide sequence: TGTGCCAGCAGCTTGATGGGGAAGCCCCAGCATTTT. Protein sequence: CASSLMGKPQHF.